This T cell receptor (beta chain) was captured by sequencing in a study of blood T cell repertoires in COVID-19. Study-level background: Sites in the United States, Italy and Spain provided acute and convalescent COVID-19 samples. Sample material is recorded as cDNA or gDNA derived from T cells, B-cell-depleted T cells, or PBMCs.

This clone has just one count. In the original workflow: Researchers report that nucleated cell counts were estimated from reference gene primer amplification. Clones were sequenced by immunoSEQ multiplex PCR, and TCRdb holds only the in-frame ones, with some missing. The V and J calls and clone size are taken from that table; D and trimming were inferred from the DNA. Of tens of thousands of clones in the sample, more than 80% are singletons; the top ten hold 35% to 45%. Sequencing was done on a sample of peripheral blood. This TCR was sampled from a man in his fifties or sixties with active or convalescent COVID-19.

CDR3 protein: CASSQQGARGYTF. The CDR3 bases are TGTGCCAGCAGTCAACAGGGGGCTAGGGGCTACACCTTC. The chain uses TRBV12-3 or TRBV12-4 and TRBJ1-2, with TRBD1 matching over 9 bases. The CDR3 runs to 13 residues. Germline trimming cut 5 bases from V and 8 bases from J; bases unmatched to any gene: 6.